This TCR beta chain stems from a study of blood T cell repertoires in COVID-19. Generated by immunoSEQ multiplex PCR, the TCRdb table keeps only in-frame clones and is missing some. The table has roughly 100,000 clones, about 89% seen once. There are 17 residues in the CDR3. V was trimmed by 3 bases and J by 2 bases, leaving 18 bases between them. Germline assignment: CDR1 SGHVS and CDR2 FNYEAQ. The sequenced sample was peripheral blood. The gene calls are TRBV7-6 and TRBJ2-3; D is possibly TRBD2 (7 bases). The clonotype comes from a human donor with active COVID-19. The donor label of this sample is uncertain. In nucleotides, the CDR3 is TGTGCCAGCAGCTTGGCCCTCCCGGGGGGCGCCACAGATACGCAGTATTTT. This codes for CASSLALPGGATDTQYF.